The present entry profiles one TCR beta chain with its context. What it recognizes is unknown. Since a much larger clone is just one base distant, this may be a read error. This sample was included in a study of human T cells and chemical hapten exposure. The CDR3 runs 18 residues. CDR1 and CDR2 (germline): SGHKS, YYEKEE (reference sequence). Trimming took 4 bases from V and 1 from J; bases not matched to a gene: 11. Study conclusions and caveats: TCRs above 1 in 1000 frequency did not change with DPC sensitization.

Time point in this sample: patch test 1, 2 weeks after DPC sensitization. Treatment of the sample: therapeutic diphenylcyclopropenone sensitization with weekly scalp DPC. Every donor had alopecia and was 18 to 70 years old; all were suitable for DPC. Attachment of unique molecular identifiers to individual cDNA molecules was performed in the library. TCRdb reprocessed the RACE reads via MiXCR and lists one record per CDR3 protein. The table lists approximately 80,000 distinct CDR3 sequences, under 9% of them singletons. This TCR was sampled from a woman in her twenties or thirties with alopecia areata. Some clones in this sample may be carry-over from other donors' samples. The sample in question was whole blood, obtained in connection with sensitization to the hapten diphenylcyclopropenone (DPC). The rearrangement uses TRBV5-5 and TRBJ2-3, with 11 bases matching TRBD1. The CDR3 coding sequence is TGTGCCAGCAGCCTCAGAGGACAGGGGGCTCGTGGCACAGATACGCAGTATTTT. Residues: CASSLRGQGARGTDTQYF.